The rows below give T cell receptor beta chains drawn from one sample of a study of blood T cell repertoires in COVID-19. The assay was immunoSEQ multiplex PCR, and TCRdb's table has in-frame clones only and misses some. The sample has 200,000 to 250,000 clones, 70% to 85% seen once. The sequenced sample consisted of peripheral blood. These receptors were collected from a woman of 80 years or more with acute or convalescent COVID-19. The CDR3 runs from the conserved cysteine through the conserved F or W. The D gene is left open where the match is weak. Clone size is shown for a subset of rows, as once, few, many or a class of expanded clone.

v_call	d_call	j_call	clone_size	cdr3_aa	cdr3_nt
TRBV5-8	TRBD1	TRBJ1-1	.	CASSLDRGRGAFF	TGTGCCAGCAGCTTAGACAGGGGGCGCGGGGCTTTCTTT
TRBV14	.	TRBJ2-7	.	CASSQVSSFSYEQYF	TGTGCCAGCAGCCAAGTGTCTAGCTTCAGCTACGAGCAGTACTTC
TRBV6-5	.	TRBJ2-6	.	CASSLLASGANVLTF	TGTGCCAGCAGTTTGCTAGCGTCCGGGGCCAACGTCCTGACTTTC
TRBV28	.	TRBJ1-6	.	CASSFGSYNSPLHF	TGTGCCAGCAGTTTCGGTTCCTATAATTCACCCCTCCACTTT
TRBV24-1	TRBD1	TRBJ1-4	.	CATTRPGQANEKLFF	TGTGCCACCACCAGACCGGGACAGGCTAATGAAAAACTGTTTTTT
TRBV18	.	TRBJ1-3	.	CASSPPRQVGGNTIYF	TGTGCCAGCTCACCTCCACGACAGGTCGGTGGAAACACCATATATTTT
TRBV29-1	.	TRBJ2-2	.	CSVGYYTGELFF	TGCAGCGTTGGTTACTACACCGGGGAGCTGTTTTTT
TRBV6-5	TRBD1	TRBJ1-1	.	CASSYSRQGAIRAFF	TGTGCCAGCAGTTACAGTCGACAGGGGGCGATTAGAGCTTTCTTT
TRBV29-1	.	TRBJ2-2	.	CSVNRGPGELFF	TGCAGCGTGAATCGGGGTCCCGGGGAGCTGTTTTTT
TRBV5-4	.	TRBJ2-1	.	CASSRDSSSYNEQFF	TGTGCCAGCAGTCGGGACTCGAGCTCCTACAATGAGCAGTTCTTC
TRBV6-2/TRBV6-3	TRBD1	TRBJ1-2	.	CASSYRDRVSYGYTF	TGTGCCAGCAGTTACCGAGACAGGGTCTCCTATGGCTACACCTTC
TRBV4-3	TRBD2	TRBJ2-1	.	CASSLRGGLYNEQFF	TGCGCCAGCAGCCTTAGGGGAGGGCTCTACAATGAGCAGTTCTTC
TRBV5-4	.	TRBJ1-6	.	CASSLEPGSWDNSPLHF	TGTGCCAGCAGCTTGGAGCCGGGGTCGTGGGATAATTCACCCCTCCACTTT
TRBV5-1	.	TRBJ2-3	few	CASRQRSSTDTQYF	TGCGCCAGCAGGCAGCGATCTAGCACAGATACGCAGTATTTT
TRBV19	TRBD2	TRBJ2-1	.	CASSISPGGGYNEQFF	TGTGCCAGTAGTATTTCCCCTGGCGGGGGGTACAATGAGCAGTTCTTC
TRBV29-1	.	TRBJ2-3	.	CSVLVGTDTQYF	TGCAGCGTCTTGGTAGGCACAGATACGCAGTATTTT
TRBV6-1	TRBD1	TRBJ1-1	.	CASSGPGTGTNTEAFF	TGTGCCAGCAGTGGTCCCGGGACAGGGACGAACACTGAAGCTTTCTTT
TRBV12-3/TRBV12-4	TRBD1	TRBJ1-5	.	CASKGQLNQPQHF	TGTGCCAGCAAGGGACAGCTTAATCAGCCCCAGCATTTT
TRBV4-3	TRBD1	TRBJ1-2	.	CASSQTGQGYYGYTF	TGCGCCAGCAGCCAAACGGGACAGGGCTACTATGGCTACACCTTC
TRBV12-3/TRBV12-4	TRBD1	TRBJ2-1	.	CASSLGQGNEQFF	TGTGCCAGCAGTTTAGGACAGGGGAATGAGCAGTTCTTC
TRBV2	.	TRBJ1-2	.	CATRGTNPGYTF	TGTGCCACCCGCGGGACCAACCCTGGCTACACCTTC
TRBV6-5	TRBD1	TRBJ1-6	once	CAGNTGQDIPLHF	TGTGCCGGAAATACGGGACAGGATATACCCCTCCACTTT
TRBV5-1	TRBD2	TRBJ2-3	.	CASSLDRGSYTDTQYF	TGCGCCAGCAGCTTGGACCGCGGGAGCTACACAGATACGCAGTATTTT
TRBV5-1	.	TRBJ1-4	few	CASSYLFEKLFF	TGCGCCAGCAGCTACCTTTTTGAGAAACTGTTTTTT
TRBV7-9	TRBD1	TRBJ1-1	.	CASSVTTGDGAFF	TGTGCCAGCAGCGTAACAACAGGGGACGGAGCTTTCTTT
TRBV28	.	TRBJ1-1	few	CASSARRVEAFF	TGTGCCAGCAGTGCTCGACGGGTTGAAGCTTTCTTT
TRBV7-2	.	TRBJ2-5	.	CASSLLPSRGETQYF	TGTGCCAGCAGCTTACTCCCTAGCCGGGGAGAGACCCAGTACTTC
TRBV9	.	TRBJ1-1	.	CASSKRDTNTEAFF	TGTGCCAGCAGCAAACGGGACACCAACACTGAAGCTTTCTTT
TRBV4-1	TRBD1	TRBJ1-1	once	CASSRGQGAIGTEAFF	TGCGCCAGCAGCCGGGGACAGGGGGCTATTGGCACTGAAGCTTTCTTT
TRBV3-1/TRBV3-2	.	TRBJ1-6	.	CASSQRINNSPLHF	TGTGCCAGCAGCCAGAGGATTAATAATTCACCCCTCCACTTT
TRBV14	.	TRBJ2-5	.	CASSLGGRMTQYF	TGTGCCAGCAGCCTCGGGGGTCGGATGACCCAGTACTTC
TRBV18	.	TRBJ1-2	.	CASSEAGANYGYTF	TGTGCCAGCTCGGAGGCAGGGGCAAACTATGGCTACACCTTC
TRBV2	.	TRBJ1-4	.	CASSSDPRGKLFF	TGTGCCAGCAGCTCCGACCCTAGGGGAAAACTGTTTTTT
TRBV28	TRBD2	TRBJ2-7	.	CASSYLGGRRSYEQYF	TGTGCCAGCAGTTATCTGGGCGGGAGGAGGTCCTACGAGCAGTACTTC
TRBV7-2	.	TRBJ1-3	.	CASSPHMGGGNTIYF	TGTGCCAGCAGCCCACATATGGGGGGGGGAAACACCATATATTTT
TRBV5-5	.	TRBJ1-6	.	CASSLGGDWNSPLHF	TGTGCCAGCAGCTTGGGGGGGGACTGGAATTCACCCCTCCACTTT
TRBV3-1/TRBV3-2	.	TRBJ2-7	few	CASSQVGARHHLRAYEQYF	TGTGCCAGCAGCCAAGTGGGGGCCCGACACCATCTTCGAGCCTACGAGCAGTACTTC
TRBV11-3	.	TRBJ2-1	.	CASSLGRLGEQFF	TGTGCCAGCAGCTTGGGCCGATTGGGTGAGCAGTTCTTC
TRBV5-4	TRBD1	TRBJ2-7	.	CASSRAGTGSSEQYF	TGTGCCAGCAGCCGCGCAGGGACAGGGTCTTCCGAGCAGTACTTC
TRBV27	TRBD2	TRBJ2-1	.	CASKWTSGAGVQFF	TGTGCCAGCAAATGGACTAGCGGCGCTGGTGTGCAGTTCTTC
TRBV27	TRBD1	TRBJ1-4	few	CASSVDRGRNEKLFF	TGTGCCAGCAGTGTTGACAGGGGCCGTAATGAAAAACTGTTTTTT
TRBV4-1	.	TRBJ2-7	.	CASRERTAGIHEQYF	TGCGCCAGCAGAGAACGGACAGCGGGGATCCACGAGCAGTACTTC
TRBV5-5	.	TRBJ2-3	.	CASSFGTSTDTQYF	TGTGCCAGCAGCTTCGGGACTAGCACAGATACGCAGTATTTT
TRBV25-1	.	TRBJ2-2	many	CASEGRDTGELFF	TGTGCCAGCGAAGGCAGGGATACCGGGGAGCTGTTTTTT
TRBV5-1	TRBD2	TRBJ2-3	.	CASSVLLAGTTDTQYF	TGCGCCAGCAGCGTCCTACTAGCGGGGACTACAGATACGCAGTATTTT
TRBV27	.	TRBJ2-3	.	CASTGVDTQYF	TGTGCCAGCACAGGGGTAGATACGCAGTATTTT